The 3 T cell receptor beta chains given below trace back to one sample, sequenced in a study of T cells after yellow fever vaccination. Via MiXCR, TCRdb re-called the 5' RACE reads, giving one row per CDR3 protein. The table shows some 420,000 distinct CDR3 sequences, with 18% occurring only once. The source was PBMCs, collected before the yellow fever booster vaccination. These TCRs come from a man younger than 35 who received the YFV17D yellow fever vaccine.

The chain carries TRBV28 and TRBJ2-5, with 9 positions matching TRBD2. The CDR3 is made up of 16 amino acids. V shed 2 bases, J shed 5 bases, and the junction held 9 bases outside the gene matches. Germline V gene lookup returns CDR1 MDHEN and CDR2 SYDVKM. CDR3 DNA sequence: TGTGCCAGCAGTTTAGGGATGACTAGCGGCGGCGAGACCCAGTACTTC. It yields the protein CASSLGMTSGGETQYF.

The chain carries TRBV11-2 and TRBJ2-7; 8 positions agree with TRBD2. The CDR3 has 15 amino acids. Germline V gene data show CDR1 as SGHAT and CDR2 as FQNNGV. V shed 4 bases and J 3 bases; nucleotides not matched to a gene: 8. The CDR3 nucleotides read TGTGCCAGCAGCTCTACGGGGGGGCGATACTACGAGCAGTACTTC. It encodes CASSSTGGRYYEQYF. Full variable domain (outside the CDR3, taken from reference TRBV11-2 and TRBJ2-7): EAGVAQSPRYKIIEKRQSVAFWCNPISGHATLYWYQQILGQGPKLLIQFQNNGVVDDSQLPKDRFSAERLKGVDSTLKIQPAKLEDSAVYLCASSSTGGRYYEQYFGPGTRLTVT.

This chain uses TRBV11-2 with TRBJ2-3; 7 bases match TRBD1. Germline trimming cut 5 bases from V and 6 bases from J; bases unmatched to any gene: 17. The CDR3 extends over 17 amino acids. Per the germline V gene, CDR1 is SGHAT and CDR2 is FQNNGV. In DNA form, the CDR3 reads TGTGCCAGCAGCACCGGGAAGGGGGCCGGGGTTCCCGATACGCAGTATTTT. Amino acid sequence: CASSTGKGAGVPDTQYF.